This entry lists 29 T cell receptor beta chains sequenced from one sample in a study of control samples from healthy donors and cancer patients. Libraries were prepared by immunoSEQ multiplex PCR; TCRdb keeps only in-frame clonotypes and omits some of them. The sample has approximately 100,000 clones; roughly 82% are singletons. The specimen sequenced was blood. These receptor sequences come from a man in his 60s in good health.

The chain carries TRBV3-1 (or the pseudogene TRBV3-2) and TRBJ1-2; D call uncertain. There are 13 residues in the CDR3. Germline-derived CDR1 and CDR2 are LGHDT and YNNKEL (reference sequence). V lost 6 bases and J lost 2, with 10 bases in between. CDR3 residues: CASSLAENYGYTF. In nucleotides, the CDR3 is TGTGCCAGCAGTCTGGCCGAGAACTATGGCTACACCTTC.

This chain joins TRBV3-1 (or the pseudogene TRBV3-2) and TRBJ1-3; D uncertain. This CDR3 is 16 amino acids long. Germline CDR1 LGHDT, CDR2 YNNKEL (reference sequence). The V end was cut by 3 bases, the J end by 0 bases, with 12 bases between. The CDR3: CASSHGRMSSGNTIYF. The CDR3 nucleotides are TGTGCCAGCAGCCATGGGCGGATGAGCTCTGGAAACACCATATATTTT.

The chain is built from TRBV19 and TRBJ1-1; no reliable D call. V was shortened by 8 bases and J by 3 bases, with 10 bases between the two germline ends. The CDR3 has 12 residues. Per germline, CDR1 LNHDA and CDR2 SQIVND (reference sequence). The chain's CDR3 is CASAPSYTEAFF. The CDR3 DNA sequence: TGTGCCAGTGCGCCATCGTACACTGAAGCTTTCTTT.

This chain links TRBV28 with TRBJ1-5, with D maybe TRBD1 (5 bases). CDR1 is MDHEN and CDR2 is SYDVKM in the germline V gene. This CDR3 has 14 residues. Trimming left V 7 bases short and J 6 bases short, with 16 bases between. The CDR3 loop reads CASIGAHWGQPQHF. The CDR3 DNA reads as TGTGCCAGCATTGGGGCCCACTGGGGTCAGCCCCAGCATTTT.

This clone was seen only a few times. The rearrangement joins TRBV15 to TRBJ2-1, with 10 positions matching TRBD2. V was clipped by 2 bases and J by 3 bases; unmatched bases: 1. From germline, CDR1 is LNHNV and CDR2 YYDKDF (reference sequence). The CDR3 consists of 15 residues. CDR3 sequence reads: CATSRLAGDYNEQFF. The DNA for the CDR3 is TGTGCCACCAGCAGACTAGCGGGAGACTACAATGAGCAGTTCTTC.

DNA for the CDR3: TGTGCCAGCAGTTTATATAAGGGCATGATCCCCAATGAGCAGTTCTTC. Residues: CASSLYKGMIPNEQFF. The chain employs TRBV28 and TRBJ2-1; D is uncertain. There are 16 residues in the CDR3. Germline V gene sequence: CDR1 MDHEN, CDR2 SYDVKM. The V gene lost 1 base and the J gene lost 6 bases, with 16 bases spanning the gap.

The V and J genes are TRBV5-4 and TRBJ1-1; D is ambiguous. The CDR3 runs 13 residues. V was cut by 5 bases and J by 0 bases, with 8 bases left in between. Germline V CDR1 and CDR2: SGHNT, YYREEE (reference sequence). The CDR3 bases are TGTGCCAGCAGGAGAGAGATGAACACTGAAGCTTTCTTT. Its translation is CASRREMNTEAFF.

The rearrangement joins TRBV19 to TRBJ1-1; 7 bases are a match to TRBD1. The CDR3 is made up of 16 amino acids. J lost 3 bases, V lost 5 bases, and 12 bases had no gene match. CDR1 and CDR2 (germline): LNHDA, SQIVND (reference sequence). In DNA form, the CDR3 reads TGTGCCAGTAGTCCCCGACAGGGATCACGGGACACTGAAGCTTTCTTT. Protein sequence: CASSPRQGSRDTEAFF.

This clone was counted between two and nine times. V is TRBV30 and J is TRBJ1-1; TRBD1 is a possible D gene (6 bases). This CDR3 is 12 amino acids long. With 3 bases removed from V and 6 bases from J, the gap between germline ends came to 11 bases. Looked up from germline, CDR1 is GTSNPN and CDR2 is SVGIG (reference sequence). This CDR3 is CAWSPGGAEAFF. The CDR3 DNA is TGTGCCTGGAGCCCCGGGGGCGCTGAAGCTTTCTTT.

This clone was counted between two and nine times. The J gene is TRBJ1-1, the V gene TRBV5-6; D is unclear. Germline V CDR1 and CDR2: SGHDT, YYEEEE. Between the trimmed V and J ends, which lost 4 bases and 5 bases, there was a span of 15 bases. The length of the CDR3 is 14 residues. CDR3 in amino acids: CASSRPLQGTEAFF. CDR3 coding DNA: TGTGCCAGCAGCCGGCCCCTCCAAGGGACTGAAGCTTTCTTT.

The V gene is TRBV7-9, the J gene TRBJ2-1; TRBD2 agrees at 8 bases. CDR1 is SEHNR, CDR2 FQNEAQ, per germline (reference sequence). Losses at the gene ends were 4 bases for V and 7 bases for J; bases not matched to a gene: 21. The CDR3 contains 19 residues. The CDR3 sequence is CASSSWKTLLREATNEQFF. The CDR3 DNA reads TGTGCCAGCAGCTCCTGGAAAACGCTACTGCGGGAGGCGACGAATGAGCAGTTCTTC.

The rearrangement uses TRBV7-9 and TRBJ1-3; D is ambiguous. Trimming took 5 bases from V and 0 from J, leaving 8 bases between them. Germline V gene data show CDR1 as SEHNR and CDR2 as FQNEAQ (reference sequence). The CDR3 consists of 14 residues. The CDR3 nucleotides read TGTGCCAGCAGCCCCGGTACCTCTGGAAACACCATATATTTT. Translation gives CASSPGTSGNTIYF. The full variable domain, in which reference TRBV7-9 and TRBJ1-3 provide the parts outside the CDR3, is DTGVSQNPRHKITKRGQNVTFRCDPISEHNRLYWYRQTLGQGPEFLTYFQNEAQLEKSRLLSDRFSAERPKGSFSTLEIQRTEQGDSAMYLCASSPGTSGNTIYFGEGSWLTVV.

This chain connects TRBV5-6 to TRBJ2-7; D remains ambiguous. The V gene's germline CDR1 is SGHDT and CDR2 YYEEEE. Trimming shortened V by 6 bases and J by 0 bases, and 16 bases separated the two germline ends. The CDR3 contains 15 residues. In DNA, the CDR3 is TGTGCCAGCACGTCCTTGACATCGAGCTCCTACGAGCAGTACTTC. Its translation: CASTSLTSSSYEQYF.

The chain is built from TRBV15 and TRBJ2-2, with TRBD2 as a possible D gene (6 bases). This CDR3 spans 14 amino acids. The V gene's germline CDR1 is LNHNV and CDR2 YYDKDF (reference sequence). V dropped 0 bases and J dropped 6 bases, with 8 bases sitting between them. CDR3 in amino acids: CATSREGGSGELFF. The CDR3 region has the DNA TGTGCCACCAGCAGAGAGGGGGGTTCCGGGGAGCTGTTTTTT. The whole variable domain, remainder taken from reference TRBV15 and TRBJ2-2, is DAMVIQNPRYQVTQFGKPVTLSCSQTLNHNVMYWYQQKSSQAPKLLFHYYDKDFNNEADTPDNFQSRRPNTSFCFLDIRSPGLGDTAMYLCATSREGGSGELFFGEGSRLTVL.

V is TRBV5-4 and J is TRBJ1-2; unclear D gene. In germline, CDR1 is SGHNT, CDR2 YYREEE (reference sequence). There are 16 residues in the CDR3. V shed 4 bases and J shed 0 bases, with 16 bases lying between them. Here the CDR3 DNA reads TGTGCCAGCAGCCCCGAGAAGTCAGTCGCTAACTATGGCTACACCTTC. It is translated as CASSPEKSVANYGYTF.

The chain is built from TRBV2 and TRBJ2-4; 7 bases match TRBD1. The CDR3 is 16 residues long. V was pared by 3 bases and J by 4 bases, with 9 bases of the junction left unmatched. Germline-derived CDR1 and CDR2 are SNHLY and FYNNEI. The CDR3 region is CASSDYPGTAKNIQYF. The CDR3, as DNA: TGTGCCAGCAGTGACTATCCAGGGACAGCGAAAAACATTCAGTACTTC. The entire variable domain, with the rest obtained from reference TRBV2 and TRBJ2-4, is as follows: EPEVTQTPSHQVTQMGQEVILRCVPISNHLYFYWYRQILGQKVEFLVSFYNNEISEKSEIFDDQFSVERPDGSNFTLKIRSTKLEDSAMYFCASSDYPGTAKNIQYFGAGTRLSVL.

The chain employs TRBV24-1 and TRBJ2-3; 7 bases match TRBD1. The CDR3 runs to 13 residues. Losses at the gene ends were 5 bases for V and 4 bases for J; bases not matched to a gene: 2. Per germline, CDR1 KGHDR and CDR2 SFDVKD. The CDR3 sequence is CATSVTGADTQYF. The CDR3 DNA is TGTGCCACCAGTGTCACAGGGGCAGATACGCAGTATTTT.

The J gene is TRBJ2-5, the V gene TRBV30, with TRBD1 identical over 8 bases. This CDR3 has 12 amino acids. Germline trimming cut 5 bases from V and 7 bases from J; bases unmatched to any gene: 6. Per germline, CDR1 GTSNPN and CDR2 SVGIG (reference sequence). This CDR3 is CAWGGQGGTQYF. The CDR3 DNA reads TGTGCCTGGGGTGGACAGGGAGGGACCCAGTACTTC.

The chain couples TRBV6-6 to TRBJ2-5; 8 bases align to TRBD2. V trimming: 6 bases; J trimming: 2 bases; junction bases outside the gene matches: 5. The CDR3 extends over 14 amino acids. Germline assignment: CDR1 MNHNY and CDR2 SVGAGI (reference sequence). This chain's CDR3 is CASRPGGDQETQYF. In DNA form, the CDR3 reads TGTGCCAGCAGGCCGGGAGGGGATCAAGAGACCCAGTACTTC.

A word on this clone: The missing conserved phenylalanine or tryptophan at the end of this CDR3 makes a read error likely. Because the CDR3's place on the DNA is in doubt, the DNA is left out and the CDR3 is given as listed by TCRdb. The chain links TRBV28 to TRBJ1-2. Germline CDR1 is MDHEN and CDR2 is SYDVKM. The CDR3 spans 15 amino acids, including both terminal residues. CDR3 amino acids: CASSRAGARVEGIVV.

The J gene is TRBJ1-6, the V gene TRBV6-5; the D is unclear. V was pared by 4 bases and J by 7 bases, with 14 bases between. Germline lookup yields CDR1 MNHEY and CDR2 SVGAGI. The CDR3 is 15 residues long. The CDR3 DNA reads TGTGCCAGCAGTTTTGGGTCCCGTCGGAATTCACCCCTCCACTTT. It encodes CASSFGSRRNSPLHF.

V is TRBV3-1 (or the pseudogene TRBV3-2) and J is TRBJ1-2; D gene ambiguous. V was trimmed by 0 bases and J by 8 bases, leaving 10 bases between them. CDR1 is LGHDT, CDR2 YNNKEL, per germline (reference sequence). The CDR3 is 13 amino acids. Here the CDR3 DNA reads TGTGCCAGCAGCCAAGATCCGACATGGGGCTACACCTTC. The encoded protein is CASSQDPTWGYTF.

This sequence joins TRBV10-3 and TRBJ2-3; D perhaps matches TRBD2 (6 bases). The length of the CDR3 is 12 residues. V was shortened by 8 bases and J by 3 bases, with 9 bases between the two germline ends. The germline gives CDR1 ENHRY, CDR2 SYGVKD. As DNA, the CDR3 is TGTGCCATCGCCGGGGGAACAGATACGCAGTATTTT. The encoded protein is CAIAGGTDTQYF.

J is TRBJ2-7 and V is TRBV9; no reliable D call. V dropped 6 bases and J dropped 5 bases, with 9 bases sitting between them. Germline V gives CDR1 SGDLS, CDR2 YYNGEE. This CDR3 spans 11 amino acids. The chain's CDR3 is CASTPTDEQYF. In DNA form, the CDR3 reads TGTGCCAGCACCCCCACCGACGAGCAGTACTTC.

The sample holds a few counts of this clone. V and J are TRBV10-3 and TRBJ2-5, with D possibly being TRBD1 (6 bases). Looked up from germline, CDR1 is ENHRY and CDR2 is SYGVKD. V shed 0 bases and J shed 2 bases, with 13 bases lying between them. This CDR3 is 16 amino acids long. CDR3 in amino acids: CAISESVGQIQETQYF. CDR3 in DNA: TGTGCCATCAGTGAGTCTGTAGGACAGATTCAAGAGACCCAGTACTTC.

V usage is TRBV1 and J usage is TRBJ2-7. TRBV1 is shown as a pseudogene. CDR3 length: 17 amino acids. The DNA of the CDR3 is TGCACCAGCAGCCAACCTCGACAGTGGGGGATCTCCTACGAGCAGTACTTC. Translating gives CTSSQPRQWGISYEQYF.

The chain joins TRBV28 to TRBJ1-1, with no clear D. CDR1 is MDHEN, CDR2 SYDVKM, per germline. The ends were cut back, 7 bases at V and 3 bases at J, with 12 bases in the middle. The CDR3 length is 13 residues. DNA for the CDR3: TGTGCCAGCACCACTGGATGGGACACTGAAGCTTTCTTT. Encoded protein: CASTTGWDTEAFF. Full variable domain (missing parts from reference TRBV28 and TRBJ1-1): DVKVTQSSRYLVKRTGEKVFLECVQDMDHENMFWYRQDPGLGLRLIYFSYDVKMKEKGDIPEGYSVSREKKERFSLILESASTNQTSMYLCASTTGWDTEAFFGQGTRLTVV.

This chain connects TRBV2 to TRBJ1-5, with D unresolved. The CDR3 contains 13 residues. Germline V lookup: CDR1 SNHLY, CDR2 FYNNEI. Deletions cut 7 bases from V and 3 bases from J, with 10 bases between. CDR3 sequence (DNA): TGTGCCAGCAAACAGACAAACAATCAGCCCCAGCATTTT. This gives the protein CASKQTNNQPQHF. Full variable domain (outside the CDR3, taken from reference TRBV2 and TRBJ1-5): EPEVTQTPSHQVTQMGQEVILRCVPISNHLYFYWYRQILGQKVEFLVSFYNNEISEKSEIFDDQFSVERPDGSNFTLKIRSTKLEDSAMYFCASKQTNNQPQHFGDGTRLSIL.

In this sample, this clone turned up once. The chain links TRBV27 to TRBJ1-4; tentatively, D is TRBD1 (6 bases). Germline V gene data show CDR1 as MNHEY and CDR2 as SMNVEV (reference sequence). The V end was cut by 8 bases, the J end by 8 bases, with 18 bases between. The CDR3 has 14 amino acids. The CDR3 DNA is TGTGCCAGCTCAAGGGGACAAGTCGGCGAAAAACTGTTTTTT. Its translation: CASSRGQVGEKLFF.